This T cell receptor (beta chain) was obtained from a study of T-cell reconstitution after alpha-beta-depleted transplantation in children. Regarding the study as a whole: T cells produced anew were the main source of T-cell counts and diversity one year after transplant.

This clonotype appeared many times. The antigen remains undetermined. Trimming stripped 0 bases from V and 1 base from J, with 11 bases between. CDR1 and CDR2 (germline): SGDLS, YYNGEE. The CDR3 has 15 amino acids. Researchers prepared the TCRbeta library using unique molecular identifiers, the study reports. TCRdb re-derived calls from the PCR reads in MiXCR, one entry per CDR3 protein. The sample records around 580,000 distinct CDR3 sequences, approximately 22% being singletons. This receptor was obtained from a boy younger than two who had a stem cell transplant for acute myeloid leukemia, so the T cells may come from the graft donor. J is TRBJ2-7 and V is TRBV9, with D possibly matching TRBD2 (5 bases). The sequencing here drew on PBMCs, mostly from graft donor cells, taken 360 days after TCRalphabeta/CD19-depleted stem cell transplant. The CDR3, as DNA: TGTGCCAGCAGCGTAGATTCGGGATTATCCTACGAGCAGTACTTC. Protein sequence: CASSVDSGLSYEQYF.